These 30 T cell receptor beta chains originate from one sample sequenced in a study of radiotherapy plus CTLA-4 blockade in lung cancer (dated by TCRdb to the late 2010s). Library prep was done by the immunoSEQ multiplex PCR assay. TCRdb took over this immuneACCESS table, retaining in-frame rearrangements with V and J assigned. Such tables are incomplete; in checked studies, under half of the missing clones stem from an unresolved V gene, and the remainder is unexplained. The sample records about 46,000 clones, 65% to 85% of which are singletons. The ten largest clones take up about 2.5% of the sample. This specimen consisted of peripheral blood, obtained from a patient treated with radiotherapy plus ipilimumab. The receptors were sampled from a human donor with non-small cell lung cancer whose response to radiotherapy plus ipilimumab could not be evaluated.

The chain combines TRBV7-8 with TRBJ2-1; D unclear. The CDR3 extends over 14 amino acids. Between the trimmed V and J ends, which lost 3 bases and 5 bases, there was a span of 11 bases. The V gene's germline CDR1 is SGHVS and CDR2 FQNEAQ. The CDR3 here is CASSFVETHNEQFF. The CDR3 region has the DNA TGTGCCAGCAGCTTTGTGGAGACCCACAATGAGCAGTTCTTC.

The chain combines TRBV28 with TRBJ2-5; 8 positions agree with TRBD2. The V segment lost 5 bases and the J segment 1 base; nucleotides outside the gene matches: 3. This CDR3 contains 14 residues. CDR1 is MDHEN and CDR2 is SYDVKM in the germline V gene. The chain's CDR3 is CASSLGGVQETQYF. The CDR3 region has the DNA TGTGCCAGCAGTCTCGGGGGGGTCCAAGAGACCCAGTACTTC.

This chain connects TRBV4-3 to TRBJ1-1, with no clear D. The germline CDR1 and CDR2 sequences are LGHNA and YSLEER. Trimming left V 0 bases short and J 0 bases short, with 11 bases between. The CDR3 length is 16 residues. The CDR3 nucleotides read TGCGCCAGCAGCCAAGAGGCGCGGGGAGTGAACACTGAAGCTTTCTTT. Amino acid sequence: CASSQEARGVNTEAFF.

This clone was recorded a few times. The chain couples TRBV6-5 to TRBJ2-7; the match to TRBD1 covers 9 bases. Per germline, CDR1 MNHEY and CDR2 SVGAGI. The CDR3 length is 14 residues. The V gene end was trimmed by 2 bases and the J gene end by 4 bases; junction bases not matched to a gene: 3. Here the CDR3 DNA reads TGTGCCAGCAGTTACCTGGGACAGGGTTACGAGCAGTACTTC. It specifies CASSYLGQGYEQYF.

This clone was recorded a few times. This sequence joins TRBV13 and TRBJ2-7, with 7 bases fitting TRBD1. The CDR3 spans 14 residues. The germline V gene encodes CDR1 PRHDT and CDR2 FYEKMQ (reference sequence). Trimming at V came to 5 bases and at J to 1 base, leaving 5 bases not matched to a gene. The CDR3 loop is CASSQDRRSYEQYF. Here the CDR3 DNA reads TGTGCCAGCAGCCAGGACAGGCGGTCCTACGAGCAGTACTTC.

J is TRBJ2-5 and V is TRBV19, with D uncertain. The J call may be wrong; the DNA end is better matched by TRBJ2-7. The CDR3 extends over 14 amino acids. Germline loops: CDR1 LNHDA, CDR2 SQIVND (reference sequence). CDR3 coding DNA: TGTGCCAGTAGTATTGGTTACGGTACCTACGAGCAGTACTTC. Translating gives CASSIGYGTYEQYF.

The V gene is TRBV11-2, the J gene TRBJ1-5; possibly TRBD1 for D (5 bases). The CDR3 is 13 residues long. Germline V gene lookup returns CDR1 SGHAT and CDR2 FQNNGV. V dropped 3 bases and J dropped 7 bases, with 10 bases sitting between them. CDR3 region: CASSLTVGQPQHF. The CDR3 DNA is TGTGCCAGCAGCTTGACAGTGGGGCAGCCCCAGCATTTT.

CDR3 sequence reads: CASCGPGTNNQPQHF. In DNA form, the CDR3 reads TGCGCCAGCTGCGGACCTGGGACAAACAATCAGCCCCAGCATTTT. This rearrangement joins TRBV23-1 to TRBJ1-5; perhaps TRBD1 as D (6 bases). TRBV23-1 is an ORF, with its function uncertain. CDR3 length: 15 amino acids. The V gene lost 8 bases and the J gene lost 3 bases, with 17 bases spanning the gap.

This clone was found a few times. V gene TRBV4-3 combines with J gene TRBJ2-7, with TRBD2 matching over 10 bases. After removal of 3 bases from V and 3 bases from J, the junction contained 8 bases not matched to a gene. Germline V gene data show CDR1 as LGHNA and CDR2 as YSLEER. The CDR3 spans 16 residues. Here the CDR3 DNA reads TGCGCCAGCAGCCAGAGAGTTCCTAGCGGGAGCTACGAGCAGTACTTC. This translates into CASSQRVPSGSYEQYF.

The V gene is TRBV6-5, the J gene TRBJ1-3; the D gene is possibly TRBD1 (6 bases). The CDR3 covers 13 residues. Trimming cost V 7 bases and J 6 bases, with 13 bases left between them. The germline V gene has CDR1 MNHEY and CDR2 SVGAGI. CDR3 in amino acids: CASTPAGANTIYF. The CDR3 coding sequence is TGTGCCAGCACCCCGGCAGGGGCAAACACCATATATTTT.

The gene calls are TRBV6-6 and TRBJ1-2, with D possibly being TRBD1 (6 bases). There are 12 residues in the CDR3. Germline V gene lookup returns CDR1 MNHNY and CDR2 SVGAGI (reference sequence). Between the trimmed V and J ends, which lost 7 bases and 6 bases, there was a span of 12 bases. The CDR3 reads CASTQRGNGYTF. DNA for the CDR3: TGTGCCAGCACCCAGAGGGGGAATGGCTACACCTTC.

The genes are TRBV19 and TRBJ2-7; 11 nucleotides agree with TRBD2. Trimming cost V 4 bases and J 2 bases; bases outside gene matches: 13. Germline CDR1 is LNHDA and CDR2 is SQIVND (reference sequence). CDR3 length equals 18 residues. In nucleotides, the CDR3 is TGTGCCAGTAGTAAGGGGACTCCCGGGACTAGCGGACCCTACGAGCAGTACTTC. Its protein is CASSKGTPGTSGPYEQYF.

The chain's CDR3 is CASRPKQGRNQPQHF. CDR3 bases: TGTGCCAGCAGGCCAAAACAGGGCCGCAATCAGCCCCAGCATTTT. The chain combines TRBV6-8 with TRBJ1-5, with D perhaps TRBD1 (6 bases). V was cut by 6 bases and J by 2 bases, with 14 bases left in between. The CDR3 has 15 amino acids. Germline-derived CDR1 and CDR2 are MNHGY and SAAAGT.

The chain is built from TRBV5-1 and TRBJ1-3; 8 bases are shared with TRBD1. CDR3 length: 15 amino acids. J lost 2 bases, V lost 4 bases, and 5 bases had no gene match. Looked up from germline, CDR1 is SGHRS and CDR2 is YFSETQ. The CDR3 region has the DNA TGCGCCAGCAGCAGGCGGGACAGGCCTGGAAACACCATATATTTT. Its protein is CASSRRDRPGNTIYF.

The chain carries TRBV7-9 and TRBJ2-3; no firm D call. Germline V CDR1 and CDR2: SEHNR, FQNEAQ (reference sequence). The CDR3 runs to 13 residues. The V end was cut by 3 bases, the J end by 5 bases, with 9 bases between. The CDR3 region is CASSLRFGDTQYF. The CDR3 coding sequence is TGTGCCAGCAGCTTGAGGTTTGGAGATACGCAGTATTTT.

The J gene is TRBJ1-6, the V gene TRBV5-1; 8 bases fit TRBD1. Trimming took 5 bases from V and 7 from J; bases not matched to a gene: 8. CDR3 length equals 15 residues. CDR1 is SGHRS, CDR2 YFSETQ, per germline. CDR3 nucleotides: TGCGCCAGCAGTTCCGGGGGACAGGCGAATTCACCCCTCCACTTT. Amino acids: CASSSGGQANSPLHF.

This chain connects TRBV19 to TRBJ2-7; 11 positions agree with TRBD2. Germline CDR1 is LNHDA and CDR2 is SQIVND (reference sequence). The CDR3 runs to 15 residues. V was pared by 3 bases and J by 5 bases, with 6 bases of the junction left unmatched. The CDR3 region is CASSIVAGGPNEQYF. CDR3 nucleotide sequence: TGTGCCAGTAGTATTGTAGCGGGAGGGCCAAACGAGCAGTACTTC.

Worth noting for this clone: The missing conserved phenylalanine or tryptophan at the end of this CDR3 makes a read error likely. In DNA, the CDR3 is TGTGCCAGCAGCCCCTCGGGTCTCGAGCAGTACCTC. Translation: CASSPSGLEQYL. The genes are TRBV14 and TRBJ2-7; no definite D call. The germline V gene has CDR1 SGHDN and CDR2 FVKESK. The V end lost 4 bases, the J end lost 6 bases, and 10 bases lay between the germline ends. The CDR3 is made up of 12 amino acids.

CDR3 loop: CASSLSGVNTIYF. The CDR3 DNA follows: TGTGCCAGCAGTTTATCCGGGGTAAACACCATATATTTT. This sequence joins TRBV28 and TRBJ1-3, with unresolved D. The V and J ends lost 1 base and 6 bases respectively, with 7 bases between them. Looked up from germline, CDR1 is MDHEN and CDR2 is SYDVKM. This CDR3 comprises 13 residues.

This chain joins TRBV5-4 and TRBJ1-2, with TRBD1 identical over 7 bases. V lost 2 bases and J lost 4; bases outside the gene matches: 5. The CDR3 length is 14 residues. CDR1 is SGHNT, CDR2 YYREEE, per germline (reference sequence). CDR3 in DNA: TGTGCCAGCAGCTTACCGACAGGGCCCTATGGCTACACCTTC. Protein: CASSLPTGPYGYTF.

The rearrangement joins TRBV9 to TRBJ2-4, with 9 bases matching TRBD2. Germline assignment: CDR1 SGDLS and CDR2 YYNGEE. Trimming took 4 bases from V and 14 from J; bases not matched to a gene: 19. The CDR3 runs to 16 residues. For the CDR3, the DNA is TGTGCCAGCAGCAGGGGACAGACGCTACTGGCTAGCGGGAAGTACTTC. Its protein product is CASSRGQTLLASGKYF.

This chain uses TRBV1 with TRBJ1-2; TRBD1, the table's D call, lacks a check against the DNA. TRBV1 is a known pseudogene. The CDR3 runs 19 residues. CDR3 sequence (DNA): TGCACCAGCAGCCAAGATCGGCGGGGACAGGGAAAAGATCTCTATGGCTACACCTTC. Translated, it gives CTSSQDRRGQGKDLYGYTF.

The V and J genes are TRBV29-1 and TRBJ1-4, with 10 bases fitting TRBD1. Germline V CDR1 and CDR2: SQVTM, ANQGSEA. This CDR3 contains 22 residues. V lost 6 bases to trimming and J lost 0 bases; unmatched junction nucleotides: 25. CDR3 DNA: TGCAGCGTCCCGGGACAGGGGAGCATAGTGGCCTGGCAGGGGACAACTAATGAAAAACTGTTTTTT. It yields the protein CSVPGQGSIVAWQGTTNEKLFF.

The sample holds a few counts of this clone. The gene calls are TRBV19 and TRBJ1-5; possible D gene TRBD1, 5 bases. V lost 5 bases and J 7 bases, leaving 9 bases between the germline ends. Germline loops: CDR1 LNHDA, CDR2 SQIVND (reference sequence). The length of the CDR3 is 12 residues. CDR3 protein: CASSLGGQPQHF. CDR3 in DNA: TGTGCCAGTAGTCTCGGGGGGCAGCCCCAGCATTTT.

The rearrangement links TRBV5-3 to TRBJ2-2; 9 bases fit TRBD2. TRBV5-3 is known as an ORF, though its function is uncertain. The CDR3 is 15 residues long. The trim removed 10 bases at V and 4 bases at J, leaving 11 bases unmatched. As DNA, the CDR3 is TGTGCCGGCCTTGGTAGCGGGAGTCCCACCGGGGAGCTGTTTTTT. Its protein product is CAGLGSGSPTGELFF.

This chain links TRBV7-2 with TRBJ2-7; D is undetermined. Germline V gene data show CDR1 as SGHTA and CDR2 as FQGNSA. The CDR3 covers 14 residues. The V and J ends lost 1 base and 2 bases respectively, with 9 bases between them. CDR3 bases: TGTGCCAGCAGCTTAGGCCAACTAACCTACGAGCAGTACTTC. Encoded protein: CASSLGQLTYEQYF. The full variable domain, its missing parts supplied by reference TRBV7-2 and TRBJ2-7, is GAGVSQSPSNKVTEKGKDVELRCDPISGHTALYWYRQSLGQGLEFLIYFQGNSAPDKSGLPSDRFSAERTGGSVSTLTIQRTQQEDSAVYLCASSLGQLTYEQYFGPGTRLTVT.

The chain links TRBV5-1 to TRBJ1-1; D gene unclear. Looked up from germline, CDR1 is SGHRS and CDR2 is YFSETQ. The length of the CDR3 is 16 residues. The V and J ends lost 4 bases and 1 base respectively, with 17 bases between them. For the CDR3, the DNA is TGCGCCAGCAGCCCTTTCTCGACAAGCCCGAACACTGAAGCTTTCTTT. It translates to CASSPFSTSPNTEAFF.

V usage is TRBV7-6 and J usage is TRBJ1-4; no clear D gene. This CDR3 contains 17 residues. CDR1 SGHVS and CDR2 FNYEAQ come from the germline V gene. Trimming shortened V by 5 bases and J by 0 bases, and 16 bases separated the two germline ends. The CDR3 DNA is TGTGCCAGCAGCCCAACCCTACCATTAACAACTAATGAAAAACTGTTTTTT. It yields the protein CASSPTLPLTTNEKLFF.

V gene TRBV5-1 combines with J gene TRBJ2-1; TRBD1 agrees at 8 bases. Germline trimming cut 0 bases from V and 9 bases from J; bases unmatched to any gene: 5. The germline V gene has CDR1 SGHRS and CDR2 YFSETQ. The CDR3 contains 14 residues. The CDR3 DNA is TGCGCCAGCAGCTTGGAGCAGGGGGCAGGTGAGCAGTTCTTC. Amino acid sequence: CASSLEQGAGEQFF. The full variable domain, with the rest looked up from reference TRBV5-1 and TRBJ2-1, is KAGVTQTPRYLIKTRGQQVTLSCSPISGHRSVSWYQQTPGQGLQFLFEYFSETQRNKGNFPGRFSGRQFSNSRSEMNVSTLELGDSALYLCASSLEQGAGEQFFGPGTRLTVL.

The table lists this clone with a count of one. The V and J genes are TRBV9 and TRBJ1-3, with TRBD1 identical over 9 bases. The germline gives CDR1 SGDLS, CDR2 YYNGEE. Trimming cost V 0 bases and J 8 bases; bases outside gene matches: 12. CDR3 size: 17 residues. This CDR3 reads CASSVGPGQGTSDTIYF. The DNA of the CDR3 is TGTGCCAGCAGCGTAGGTCCCGGACAGGGGACGTCAGACACCATATATTTT.